The clone carrying this T cell receptor beta chain was recorded a few times. Its antigen is still unknown. This sample was taken from a study of human T cells and chemical hapten exposure. Looking at the study overall: TCR yields per sample varied, mainly owing to small pooled library volume differences.

Documented time point: patch test 1, 2 weeks after DPC sensitization. Treatment denoted: therapeutic diphenylcyclopropenone sensitization with weekly scalp DPC. Donors were 18 to 70-year-old alopecia patients suitable for DPC. The authors' total RNA extraction used unfractionated whole blood. V was cut by 6 bases and J by 0 bases, with 15 bases left in between. CDR1 is DFQATT and CDR2 is SNEGSKA in the germline V gene (reference sequence). CDR3 size: 15 residues. Regarding the study as a whole: A positive correlation with patch test score was found for PT1 expanded TCR counts.

MiXCR was run by TCRdb on the RACE reads, yielding one entry per CDR3 protein. The sample holds under 450,000 distinct CDR3 sequences; roughly 5% are singletons and the top ten take under 2.5%. This sequence was found in a woman aged 50 to 65 with alopecia areata. Some clones in this sample may be carry-over from other donors' samples. This sequence joins TRBV20-1 and TRBJ2-4; D is perhaps TRBD2 (6 bases). The sequences come from whole blood, collected in connection with sensitization to the hapten diphenylcyclopropenone (DPC). The CDR3 sequence: CSASIAVLAKNIQYF. Written as DNA, the CDR3 is TGCAGTGCATCAATAGCGGTTCTAGCCAAAAACATTCAGTACTTC.